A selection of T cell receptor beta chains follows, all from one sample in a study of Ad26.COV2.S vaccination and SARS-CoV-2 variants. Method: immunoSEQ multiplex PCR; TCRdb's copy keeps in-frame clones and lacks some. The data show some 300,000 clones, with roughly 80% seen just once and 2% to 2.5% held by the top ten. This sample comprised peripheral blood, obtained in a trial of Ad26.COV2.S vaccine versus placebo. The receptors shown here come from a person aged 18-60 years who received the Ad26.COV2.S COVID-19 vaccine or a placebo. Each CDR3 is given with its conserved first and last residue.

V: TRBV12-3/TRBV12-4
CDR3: CASSQLEAETQYF

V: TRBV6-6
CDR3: CASSWDRGLDEQYF

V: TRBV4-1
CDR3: CASSQDIIVGLDLGEKLFF

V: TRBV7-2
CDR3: CASSQRGLETQYF

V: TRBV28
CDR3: CASSLWGRGQPQHF

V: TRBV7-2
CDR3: CASSLGRGGGYEQYF

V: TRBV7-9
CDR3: CASSLVDRGATYEQYF

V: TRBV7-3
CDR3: CASSTTGGLDEQFF

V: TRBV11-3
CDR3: CASSPVIYYGYTF

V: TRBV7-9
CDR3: CASSRAGTVAGNTIYF

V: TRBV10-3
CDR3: CAISESTDEQYF

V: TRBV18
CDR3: CASSGLHRDSNQPQHF

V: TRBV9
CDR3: CASSFQQGAGGYTF

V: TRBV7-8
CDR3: CASSLDRVAYNEQFF

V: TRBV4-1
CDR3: CASSQIPSGEETQYF

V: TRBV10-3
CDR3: CAISESQVGYTF

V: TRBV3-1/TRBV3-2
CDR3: CASSQTTGGNEQFF

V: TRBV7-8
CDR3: CASSLEGEGKAFF

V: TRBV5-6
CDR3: CASSSRQGAIEKLFF

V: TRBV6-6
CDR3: CATAGQGRYEQYF

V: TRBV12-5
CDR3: CASGLVDHPGGSTEAFF

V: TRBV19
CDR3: CASSKGPATNEKLFF

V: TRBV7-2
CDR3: CASSSSIVATNEKLFF

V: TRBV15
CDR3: CATSRTRTANNSPLHF

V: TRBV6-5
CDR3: CASSYSARNEQFF

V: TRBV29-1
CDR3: CSVDLLGIAEAFF

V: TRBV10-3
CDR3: CAISDYSGQKMFF

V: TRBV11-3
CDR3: CASSPNQQGLEQYF

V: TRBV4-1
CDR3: CASSQERIGNPGRVGANVLTF

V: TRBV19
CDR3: CATKSGAANEKLFF

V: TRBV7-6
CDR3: CASSPVVVGEQFF

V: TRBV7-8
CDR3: CASSFQGDTEAFF

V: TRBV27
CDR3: CASGDVSLGQPQHF

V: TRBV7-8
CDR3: CASSLVGGDTGELFF

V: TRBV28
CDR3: CASSLFSGGVYEQYF

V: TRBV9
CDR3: CASSVGGGTGNTIYF

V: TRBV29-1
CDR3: CSVRGPFYEQYF

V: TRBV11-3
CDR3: CASREGDTQYF

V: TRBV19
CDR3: CASSNRFSGNTIYF

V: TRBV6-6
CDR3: CASSAGTLFYEQYF

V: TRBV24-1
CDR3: CATSEGGTATDTQYF

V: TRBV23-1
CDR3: CASSPLGGVTEAFF

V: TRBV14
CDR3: CASSQFIPVTGELFF